These 29 T cell receptor beta chains share one sample of origin, sequenced in a study of early T cells in non-severe SARS-CoV-2 infection. TCRdb re-analysed the 5' RACE reads in MiXCR, keeping a single row per CDR3 protein. The sample includes 100,000 to 150,000 distinct CDR3 sequences, more than 12% of them seen just once. The sequencing sample was made of whole blood. These receptors were collected from an adult who was a healthcare worker with PCR-confirmed SARS-CoV-2 infection or an uninfected control (not recorded which).

This clonotype was counted between two and nine times. The chain links TRBV10-3 to TRBJ2-1, with TRBD1 as a possible D gene (7 bases). The CDR3 has 13 amino acids. CDR1 and CDR2 from the germline V gene are ENHRY and SYGVKD. Trimming stripped 8 bases from V and 7 bases from J, with 15 bases between. CDR3 region: CAIRGTANNEQFF. The CDR3 DNA follows: TGTGCCATCCGGGGGACAGCAAATAATGAGCAGTTCTTC.

This clonotype was seen only a few times. The chain uses TRBV6-1 and TRBJ1-1; D call uncertain. This CDR3 is built from 16 residues. V was cut by 6 bases and J by 1 base, with 18 bases left in between. Germline CDR1 MNHNS, CDR2 SASEGT. In DNA, the CDR3 is TGTGCCAGCAGCCAATATATCCGGACGGGGAACACTGAAGCTTTCTTT. This translates into CASSQYIRTGNTEAFF.

There are a few counts of this clonotype. The chain links TRBV3-1 to TRBJ2-3; 10 bases match TRBD2. V shed 4 bases and J 5 bases; nucleotides not matched to a gene: 9. The CDR3 sequence is 16 residues long. Germline V lookup: CDR1 LGHDT, CDR2 YNNKEL (reference sequence). The CDR3 DNA sequence: TGTGCCAGCAGCCTCCTGGGGCTAGCGGGGGAAGATACGCAGTATTTT. Protein product: CASSLLGLAGEDTQYF.

The V gene is TRBV6-1, the J gene TRBJ2-2; D gene ambiguous. Trimming removed 1 base from V and 6 bases from J, with 3 bases in between. The CDR3 loop spans 12 amino acids. From germline, CDR1 is MNHNS and CDR2 SASEGT. The CDR3: CASSEGSGELFF. The CDR3 DNA follows: TGTGCCAGCAGTGAAGGCTCCGGGGAGCTGTTTTTT.

V usage is TRBV5-6 and J usage is TRBJ1-3; TRBD1 agrees at 7 bases. Trimming cost V 4 bases and J 0 bases; bases outside gene matches: 4. The germline gives CDR1 SGHDT, CDR2 YYEEEE. This CDR3 is 15 amino acids long. The CDR3 DNA reads TGTGCCAGCAGCCTAGGGGGCCTCTCTGGAAACACCATATATTTT. Translation gives CASSLGGLSGNTIYF. The full variable domain, completed using reference TRBV5-6 and TRBJ1-3, is DAGVTQSPTHLIKTRGQQVTLRCSPKSGHDTVSWYQQALGQGPQFIFQYYEEEERQRGNFPDRFSGHQFPNYSSELNVNALLLGDSALYLCASSLGGLSGNTIYFGEGSWLTVV.

This clonotype was observed a few times. V and J are TRBV6-6 and TRBJ1-5, with 8 bases matching TRBD1. CDR1 and CDR2 from the germline V gene are MNHNY and SVGAGI (reference sequence). The CDR3 runs to 13 residues. V shed 5 bases and J 7 bases; nucleotides not matched to a gene: 4. CDR3 region: CASSQQGDQPQHF. CDR3 coding DNA: TGTGCCAGCAGTCAACAGGGGGACCAGCCCCAGCATTTT.

This clonotype showed up just a few times. The V gene is TRBV12-3 or TRBV12-4, the J gene TRBJ1-1; 7 positions agree with TRBD1. This CDR3 comprises 13 residues. V gave up 6 bases and J gave up 7 bases; unmatched junction bases: 8. CDR3 nucleotide sequence: TGTGCCAGCAGCCTTGGACAGGCTGGTGAAGCTTTCTTT. Its protein product is CASSLGQAGEAFF.

The rearrangement joins TRBV3-1 to TRBJ2-3; TRBD2 matches 10 bases. Unmatched junction bases numbered 8, after V lost 4 bases and J lost 4 bases. This CDR3 has 16 amino acids. From germline, CDR1 is LGHDT and CDR2 YNNKEL (reference sequence). The DNA for the CDR3 is TGTGCCAGCAGCCCAATAGCGGGGGGTATCGCAGATACGCAGTATTTT. Protein: CASSPIAGGIADTQYF.

This chain joins TRBV18 and TRBJ2-7, with 10 bases aligning to TRBD2. CDR1 and CDR2 (germline): KGHSH, LQKENI. CDR3 length equals 15 residues. The ends lost 2 bases at V and 6 bases at J; junction bases unmatched: 7. CDR3 sequence reads: CASSPTASGGREQYF. DNA of the CDR3: TGTGCCAGCTCACCAACGGCTAGCGGGGGCCGCGAGCAGTACTTC.

This clonotype was observed a few times. V gene TRBV12-3 or TRBV12-4 combines with J gene TRBJ1-1; D remains ambiguous. The CDR3 is made up of 13 amino acids. Trimming pared 0 bases from V and 9 bases from J, leaving 11 bases between. CDR3 nucleotides: TGTGCCAGCAGTTTAGCGCTAATTGACCAAGCTTTCTTT. This gives the protein CASSLALIDQAFF.

This clonotype has just a few counts. The V gene is TRBV18, the J gene TRBJ1-2; TRBD1 matches at 8 bases. This CDR3 region has 14 residues. Germline CDR1 is KGHSH and CDR2 is LQKENI. J gave up 8 bases and V 3 bases, and 8 bases lay outside the gene matches. Here the CDR3 DNA reads TGTGCCAGCTCACCGAGTCAGGGGGCGAGAGGCTACACCTTC. It translates to CASSPSQGARGYTF.

This clonotype was picked up a small number of times. The chain has TRBV5-5 and TRBJ1-5; TRBD1 matches 7 bases. The CDR3 is 15 amino acids. After removal of 4 bases from V and 2 bases from J, the junction contained 6 bases not matched to a gene. CDR1 is SGHKS and CDR2 is YYEKEE in the germline V gene (reference sequence). CDR3 DNA sequence: TGTGCCAGCAGCACTCGACAGGGAGGCAATCAGCCCCAGCATTTT. It codes for CASSTRQGGNQPQHF.

Concerning this clonotype itself: This sequence may be a read error, since a much larger clone differs from it by one base. The chain carries TRBV28 and TRBJ1-6; 8 bases are a match to TRBD1. Germline CDR1 MDHEN, CDR2 SYDVKM. The CDR3 is 17 amino acids. CDR3 nucleotides: TGTGCCAGCAGTTTACCTACCCCGGGACAGGATAATTCACCCCACCACTTT. Its translation: CASSLPTPGQDNSPHHF. The whole variable domain, filled in from reference TRBV28 and TRBJ1-6, reads DVKVTQSSRYLVKRTGEKVFLECVQDMDHENMFWYRQDPGLGLRLIYFSYDVKMKEKGDIPEGYSVSREKKERFSLILESASTNQTSMYLCASSLPTPGQDNSPHHFGNGTRLTVT.

The chain combines TRBV7-8 with TRBJ2-7, with 9 bases fitting TRBD1. This CDR3 spans 16 amino acids. The V gene's germline CDR1 is SGHVS and CDR2 FQNEAQ. The junction had 14 bases not matched to a gene; V was cut back by 4 bases and J by 7 bases. CDR3 loop: CASSSAPGTGIREQYF. CDR3 DNA: TGTGCCAGCAGCTCCGCCCCCGGGACAGGGATTAGGGAGCAGTACTTC.

This clonotype was seen a few times. The chain carries TRBV2 and TRBJ1-5, with TRBD1 identical over 8 bases. Per the germline V gene, CDR1 is SNHLY and CDR2 is FYNNEI. V trimming: 7 bases; J trimming: 4 bases; junction bases outside the gene matches: 3. The CDR3 consists of 13 residues. The CDR3 sequence: CASTTGGNQPQHF. CDR3 nucleotides: TGTGCCAGCACCACAGGGGGAAATCAGCCCCAGCATTTT.

A few counts support this clonotype. The rearrangement uses TRBV6-4 and TRBJ1-6; D is uncertain. Germline V gene data show CDR1 as MRHNA and CDR2 as SNTAGT. CDR3 size: 14 residues. V lost 3 bases and J 7 bases, leaving 10 bases between the germline ends. The CDR3: CASSESGPNSPLHF. The CDR3 DNA is TGTGCCAGCAGTGAGTCGGGCCCAAATTCACCCCTCCACTTT.

This chain joins TRBV2 and TRBJ2-2, with D uncertain. CDR1 and CDR2 (germline): SNHLY, FYNNEI. This CDR3 comprises 12 residues. Trimming shortened V by 6 bases and J by 4 bases, and 6 bases separated the two germline ends. In DNA form, the CDR3 reads TGTGCCAGCAGGGAGTCCACCGGGGAGCTGTTTTTT. Encoded protein: CASRESTGELFF.

This clonotype was counted at least ten times. V usage is TRBV19 and J usage is TRBJ1-1; D is undetermined. This CDR3 has 17 amino acids. In germline, CDR1 is LNHDA, CDR2 SQIVND (reference sequence). The ends were cut back, 4 bases at V and 0 bases at J, with 18 bases in the middle. For the CDR3, the DNA is TGTGCCAGTAGTAGAGGGTCCAGAGCAACTATGAACACTGAAGCTTTCTTT. Translation: CASSRGSRATMNTEAFF.

At least ten counts were recorded for this clonotype. The V call is TRBV29-1, the J call TRBJ1-1, with TRBD1 identical over 7 bases. The germline CDR1 and CDR2 sequences are SQVTM and ANQGSEA. Trimming at V came to 3 bases and at J to 1 base, leaving 2 bases not matched to a gene. The CDR3 is 13 amino acids. CDR3 amino acids: CSVDSGGNTEAFF. In nucleotides, the CDR3 is TGCAGCGTTGATTCAGGGGGGAACACTGAAGCTTTCTTT.

This clonotype has ten or more counts. The chain links TRBV14 to TRBJ1-3; maybe TRBD1 (5 bases). The germline V and J ends were trimmed by 4 bases and 0 bases, with 16 bases remaining between them. The CDR3 runs to 17 residues. Germline loops: CDR1 SGHDN, CDR2 FVKESK. The CDR3 protein is CASSPGGGHYSGNTIYF. Here the CDR3 DNA reads TGTGCCAGCAGCCCCGGAGGAGGACATTACTCTGGAAACACCATATATTTT.

The rearrangement uses TRBV10-3 and TRBJ2-5; 8 nucleotides agree with TRBD1. J was trimmed by 1 base and V by 6 bases; bases with no gene match: 7. This CDR3 is built from 15 residues. Per germline, CDR1 ENHRY and CDR2 SYGVKD. For the CDR3, the DNA is TGTGCCATCAGCGATCAGACAGGGGCCCAAGAGACCCAGTACTTC. It translates to CAISDQTGAQETQYF.

As DNA, the CDR3 is TGTGCCAGCAGCCCATACCGGCGGCAGACGCAGTATTTT. Encoded protein: CASSPYRRQTQYF. The gene calls are TRBV6-5 and TRBJ2-3; D gene uncertain. Germline CDR1 is MNHEY and CDR2 is SVGAGI. The V end was cut by 6 bases, the J end by 9 bases, with 16 bases between. The CDR3 runs to 13 residues.

V gene TRBV12-3 or TRBV12-4 combines with J gene TRBJ1-6, with TRBD1 identical over 7 bases. The CDR3 spans 14 residues. V shed 3 bases, J shed 7 bases, and the junction held 3 bases outside the gene matches. The CDR3 region is CASSLGQTNSPLHF. The DNA of the CDR3 is TGTGCCAGCAGTTTGGGACAGACAAATTCACCCCTCCACTTT.

In its sample, this clonotype was seen a few times. The chain is built from TRBV29-1 and TRBJ2-2, with a weak D call TRBD2 (5 bases). CDR1 and CDR2 (germline): SQVTM, ANQGSEA. The CDR3 contains 14 residues. With 4 bases removed from V and 3 bases from J, the gap between germline ends came to 12 bases. In DNA, the CDR3 is TGCAGCGTTGTTAAGAGGGTCGACACCGGGGAGCTGTTTTTT. Its translation is CSVVKRVDTGELFF.

The rearrangement links TRBV20-1 to TRBJ2-1, with TRBD1 matching 8 bases. Germline trimming cut 4 bases from V and 3 bases from J; bases unmatched to any gene: 5. The germline CDR1 and CDR2 sequences are DFQATT and SNEGSKA (reference sequence). This CDR3 comprises 14 residues. In nucleotides, the CDR3 is TGCAGTGCTATCGACAGGGGAGGCTACAATGAGCAGTTCTTC. This translates into CSAIDRGGYNEQFF.

This clonotype was observed many times. The rearrangement links TRBV7-2 to TRBJ1-2; TRBD1 matches at 11 bases. Germline values: CDR1 SGHTA, CDR2 FQGNSA. Losses at the gene ends were 4 bases for V and 6 bases for J; bases not matched to a gene: 4. The CDR3 sequence is 14 residues long. The CDR3 reads CASSSWTGGDGYTF. CDR3 DNA sequence: TGTGCCAGCAGCTCTTGGACAGGGGGCGATGGCTACACCTTC.

This rearrangement joins TRBV6-6 to TRBJ1-2; D remains unclear. With 6 bases removed from V and 4 bases from J, the gap between germline ends came to 15 bases. Germline CDR1 MNHNY, CDR2 SVGAGI (reference sequence). The CDR3 has 14 amino acids. CDR3 sequence reads: CASRVPGVSYGYTF. The CDR3 nucleotides read TGTGCCAGCAGGGTTCCGGGAGTTTCCTATGGCTACACCTTC.

The V call is TRBV5-1, the J call TRBJ1-1; D is ambiguous. V gave up 1 base and J gave up 11 bases, with 15 bases separating them. The CDR3 is made up of 13 amino acids. The germline V gene has CDR1 SGHRS and CDR2 YFSETQ. For the CDR3, the DNA is TGCGCCAGCAGCTTGTCCCCAGAACTCGCGGCTTTCTTT. Translating it yields CASSLSPELAAFF.

V is TRBV11-2 and J is TRBJ2-2; D gene unclear. The germline V and J ends were trimmed by 6 bases and 8 bases, with 19 bases remaining between them. The CDR3 runs to 15 residues. Germline loops: CDR1 SGHAT, CDR2 FQNNGV. CDR3 nucleotide sequence: TGTGCCAGCAGTTACCAGACCCGCCCCGGTGGGGAGCTGTTTTTT. It yields the protein CASSYQTRPGGELFF.